The 15 T cell receptor beta chains given below trace back to one sample, sequenced in a study of CXCR3-negative and CXCR3-positive naive CD8 T cells. Broader study findings: Higher TRB CDR3 hydrophobicity marked CXCR3-positive naive cells relative to CXCR3-negative naive cells.

Their antigens remain unidentified. The libraries of TRB cDNA were prepared using 5' RACE with UMI labels. TCRdb processed the 5' RACE reads again and assigns one entry to each CDR3 protein, with no DNA. This sample contains some 47,000 distinct CDR3 sequences. Source material: naive CXCR3+ CD8+ T cells from blood. Noted subset: CD45RO-CCR7+CD27+CD95- naive CD8+ T cells expressing CXCR3 (TNR3+). The receptor set was obtained from a human donor in good health. Some clones in this sample may be carry-over from other donors' samples.

The J gene is TRBJ2-7, the V gene TRBV27. This CDR3 contains 13 residues. Looked up from germline, CDR1 is MNHEY and CDR2 is SMNVEV (reference sequence). This CDR3 is CASSWADTYEQYF.

V and J are TRBV20-1 and TRBJ2-5; TCRdb designates TRBD1, a call that cannot be tested without DNA. This CDR3 is built from 13 residues. CDR1 is DFQATT and CDR2 is SNEGSKA in the germline V gene (reference sequence). CDR3 protein: CSAIQGGSETQYF.

The V gene is TRBV6-4, the J gene TRBJ2-3. The germline gives CDR1 MRHNA, CDR2 SNTAGT. The CDR3 sequence is 15 residues long. This CDR3 reads CASSERVGSTDTQYF.

This chain connects TRBV28 to TRBJ1-1. Germline assignment: CDR1 MDHEN and CDR2 SYDVKM. This CDR3 has 14 residues. The CDR3 reads CASSHRGENTEAFF.

The V and J genes are TRBV7-2 and TRBJ1-5; the TCRdb call, TRBD1, lacks DNA for checking. This CDR3 is 15 amino acids long. Germline V lookup: CDR1 SGHTA, CDR2 FQGNSA. CDR3 loop: CASSFLGGGNQPQHF.

The V and J genes are TRBV29-1 and TRBJ2-7; TCRdb designates TRBD1, a call that cannot be tested without DNA. The CDR3 covers 13 residues. The germline V gene encodes CDR1 SQVTM and CDR2 ANQGSEA. The CDR3 reads CSVGDTDSYEQYF.

The genes are TRBV10-1 and TRBJ2-3; TCRdb calls TRBD1, which cannot be checked without DNA. Per germline, CDR1 WNHNN and CDR2 SYGVQD (reference sequence). The CDR3 totals 16 residues. The CDR3 loop reads CAGDPWDTPSTDTQYF.

The rearrangement links TRBV4-2 to TRBJ2-5. The CDR3 length is 15 residues. Germline values: CDR1 LGHNA, CDR2 YNFKEQ. CDR3 sequence reads: CASSQTNRDQETQYF.

V and J are TRBV7-9 and TRBJ2-7; TCRdb's D gene call, TRBD1, goes unchecked for lack of DNA. The CDR3 consists of 14 residues. The germline V gene encodes CDR1 SEHNR and CDR2 FQNEAQ (reference sequence). The CDR3 here is CASSHRDRSYEQYF. Supplemented by reference TRBV7-9 and TRBJ2-7, the full variable domain reads DTGVSQNPRHKITKRGQNVTFRCDPISEHNRLYWYRQTLGQGPEFLTYFQNEAQLEKSRLLSDRFSAERPKGSFSTLEIQRTEQGDSAMYLCASSHRDRSYEQYFGPGTRLTVT.

The rearrangement joins TRBV20-1 to TRBJ1-1; TCRdb designates TRBD1, a call that cannot be tested without DNA. The CDR3 sequence is 16 residues long. Germline V gene lookup returns CDR1 DFQATT and CDR2 SNEGSKA (reference sequence). CDR3 protein: CSARDPLGDISTEAFF.

The chain has TRBV6-6 and TRBJ2-2. CDR3 length: 15 amino acids. Germline CDR1 MNHNY, CDR2 SVGAGI (reference sequence). The CDR3 spells CASSHEATNTGELFF.

V gene TRBV3-1 combines with J gene TRBJ2-1; TCRdb's D gene call, TRBD1, goes unchecked for lack of DNA. This CDR3 region has 18 residues. Germline V CDR1 and CDR2: LGHDT, YNNKEL (reference sequence). The CDR3 sequence: CASSQYPTGVSSYNEQFF.

V is TRBV7-2 and J is TRBJ2-7; the D call of TRBD1 rests on TCRdb alone, since no DNA is present to check it. This CDR3 is built from 15 residues. Germline V gene lookup returns CDR1 SGHTA and CDR2 FQGNSA. The CDR3 is CASSSDRGSSYEQYF.

V is TRBV16 and J is TRBJ2-7; without DNA, the TCRdb call of TRBD1 cannot be checked. CDR1 KGHSY and CDR2 FQNENV come from the germline V gene. The CDR3 contains 13 residues. The CDR3 spells CASSQSSGKPQYF.

The chain uses TRBV6-5 and TRBJ1-5; absent DNA, TCRdb's TRBD1 call cannot be checked. This CDR3 contains 14 residues. CDR1 is MNHEY and CDR2 is SVGAGI in the germline V gene. CDR3 protein: CATSYRPGDQPQHF.